This is a list of T cell receptor beta chains from one sample in a study of esophageal squamous cell carcinoma under preoperative chemotherapy. TCRdb analysed the PCR reads with MiXCR anew, one entry per CDR3 protein. The sample contains approximately 10,000 distinct CDR3 sequences, about 52% of which appear only once. Collection took place from a patient given preoperative chemotherapy. The receptors derive from a human donor with esophageal squamous cell carcinoma. The donor label of this sample is uncertain. The conserved cysteine and the conserved F or W are not part of the CDR3 here. Each record gives: CDR3 length, D gene, V gene, J gene, CDR3 protein. The D gene is left open where the match is weak.

>14|TRBD1|TRBV6-1|TRBJ2-7
ASSEADRGASYEQY
>13|TRBD1|TRBV30|TRBJ1-6
AWTPGDREYSPLH
>12|-|TRBV5-4|TRBJ2-1
ASSLGGDSYEQF
>15|TRBD2|TRBV6-5|TRBJ2-1
ASSYSKASGTYNEQF
>11|TRBD2|TRBV5-4|TRBJ2-5
ASSWTSYNEQY
>13|TRBD2|TRBV7-2|TRBJ2-3
ASSSGLAGVDTQY
>13|-|TRBV11-3|TRBJ2-6
ASSPRGSGANVLT
>11|-|TRBV3-1|TRBJ1-1
ASSQAGNTEAF
>12|-|TRBV7-2|TRBJ2-1
ASSPTGQNYEQF
>14|-|TRBV27|TRBJ2-2
ASSLLFGSGTGELF
>12|TRBD1|TRBV7-2|-
ASSTRQGAYEQF
>11|-|TRBV9|TRBJ1-2
ASSVDRAEGYT
>12|TRBD1|TRBV3-1|-
ASSQDRGTGEQY
>14|-|TRBV6-2/TRBV6-3|TRBJ2-1
ASSYEPGVAYNEQF
>14|TRBD1|TRBV12-5|TRBJ2-3
ASGLVTGGHTDTQY
>13|TRBD1|TRBV5-5|TRBJ2-1
ASSKTGNSYNEQF
>12|TRBD1|TRBV6-1|TRBJ2-1
ASGWTGAEETQF